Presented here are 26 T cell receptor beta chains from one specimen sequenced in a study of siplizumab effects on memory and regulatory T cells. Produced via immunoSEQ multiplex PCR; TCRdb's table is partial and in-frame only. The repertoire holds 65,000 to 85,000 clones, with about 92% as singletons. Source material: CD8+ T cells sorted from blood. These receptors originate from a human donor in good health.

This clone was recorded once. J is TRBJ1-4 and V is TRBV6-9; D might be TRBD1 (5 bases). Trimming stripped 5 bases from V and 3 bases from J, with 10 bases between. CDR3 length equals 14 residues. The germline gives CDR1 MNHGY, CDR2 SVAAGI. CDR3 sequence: CASSSQGANEKLFF. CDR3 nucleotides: TGTGCCAGCAGTAGTCAGGGAGCTAATGAAAAACTGTTTTTT.

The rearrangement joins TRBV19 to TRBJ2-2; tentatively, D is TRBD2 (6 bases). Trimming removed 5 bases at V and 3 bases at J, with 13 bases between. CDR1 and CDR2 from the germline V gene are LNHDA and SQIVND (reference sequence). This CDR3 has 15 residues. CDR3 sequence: CASSPGLLYTGELFF. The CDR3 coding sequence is TGTGCCAGTAGTCCCGGACTACTTTACACCGGGGAGCTGTTTTTT.

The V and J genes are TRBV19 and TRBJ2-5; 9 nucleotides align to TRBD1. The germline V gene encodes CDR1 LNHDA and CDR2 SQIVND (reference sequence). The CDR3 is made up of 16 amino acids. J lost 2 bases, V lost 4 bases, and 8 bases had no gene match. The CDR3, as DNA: TGTGCCAGTAGTACCCCCGGGACAGGGCTACAAGAGACCCAGTACTTC. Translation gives CASSTPGTGLQETQYF.

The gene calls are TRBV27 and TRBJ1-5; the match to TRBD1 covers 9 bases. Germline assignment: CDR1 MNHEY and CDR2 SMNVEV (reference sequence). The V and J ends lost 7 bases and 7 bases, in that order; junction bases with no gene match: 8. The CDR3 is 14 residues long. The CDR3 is CASNSGTGNQPQHF. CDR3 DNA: TGTGCCAGCAATTCCGGGACAGGGAACCAGCCCCAGCATTTT.

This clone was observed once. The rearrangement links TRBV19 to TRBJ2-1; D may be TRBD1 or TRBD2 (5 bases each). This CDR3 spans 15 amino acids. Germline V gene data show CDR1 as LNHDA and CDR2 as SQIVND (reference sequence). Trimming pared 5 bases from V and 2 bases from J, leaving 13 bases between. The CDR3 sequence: CASSPRDGAYNEQFF. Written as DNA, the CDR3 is TGTGCCAGTAGTCCCCGGGACGGAGCCTACAATGAGCAGTTCTTC.

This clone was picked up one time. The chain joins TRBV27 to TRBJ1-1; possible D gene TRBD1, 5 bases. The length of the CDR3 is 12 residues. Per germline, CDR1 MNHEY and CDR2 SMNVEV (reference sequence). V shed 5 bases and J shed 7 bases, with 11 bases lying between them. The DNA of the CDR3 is TGTGCCAGCAGTACCCAGGGTGGTGAAGCTTTCTTT. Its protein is CASSTQGGEAFF.

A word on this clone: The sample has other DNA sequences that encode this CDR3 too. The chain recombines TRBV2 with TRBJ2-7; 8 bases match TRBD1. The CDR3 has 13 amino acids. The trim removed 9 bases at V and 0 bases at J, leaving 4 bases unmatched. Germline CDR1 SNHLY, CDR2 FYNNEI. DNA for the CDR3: TGTGCCAGGACGACAGGGGCCTCCTACGAGCAGTACTTC. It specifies CARTTGASYEQYF.

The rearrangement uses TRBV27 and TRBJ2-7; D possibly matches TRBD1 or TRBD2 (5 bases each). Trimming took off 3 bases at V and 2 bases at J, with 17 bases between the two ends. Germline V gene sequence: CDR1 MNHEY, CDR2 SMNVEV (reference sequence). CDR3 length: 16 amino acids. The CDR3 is CASSLTTGTAAYEQYF. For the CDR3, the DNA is TGTGCCAGCAGTTTGACAACCGGGACGGCGGCCTACGAGCAGTACTTC.

The CDR3 spells CASSTQGTGGFNSPLHF. DNA of the CDR3: TGTGCCAGCAGCACCCAGGGGACAGGGGGCTTTAATTCACCCCTCCACTTT. The chain links TRBV5-6 to TRBJ1-6; 12 bases align to TRBD1. The CDR3 has 17 residues. Germline V CDR1 and CDR2: SGHDT, YYEEEE. The trim removed 4 bases at V and 6 bases at J, leaving 8 bases unmatched.

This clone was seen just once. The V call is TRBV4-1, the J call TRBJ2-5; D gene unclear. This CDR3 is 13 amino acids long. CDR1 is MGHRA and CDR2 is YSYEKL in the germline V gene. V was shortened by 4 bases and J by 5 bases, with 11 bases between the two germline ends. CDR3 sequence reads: CASSPMILETQYF. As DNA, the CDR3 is TGCGCCAGCAGCCCCATGATCTTGGAGACCCAGTACTTC.

Written as DNA, the CDR3 is TGTGCCAGCAGTTTCGGGACGTCGGCTTTCTTT. It yields the protein CASSFGTSAFF. This sequence joins TRBV28 and TRBJ1-1, with D possibly TRBD1 on 5 matching bases. The CDR3 extends over 11 amino acids. V was trimmed by 3 bases and J by 11 bases, leaving 10 bases between them. Germline V gene lookup returns CDR1 MDHEN and CDR2 SYDVKM. Using reference TRBV28 and TRBJ1-1 for the parts outside the CDR3, the full variable domain is DVKVTQSSRYLVKRTGEKVFLECVQDMDHENMFWYRQDPGLGLRLIYFSYDVKMKEKGDIPEGYSVSREKKERFSLILESASTNQTSMYLCASSFGTSAFFGQGTRLTVV.

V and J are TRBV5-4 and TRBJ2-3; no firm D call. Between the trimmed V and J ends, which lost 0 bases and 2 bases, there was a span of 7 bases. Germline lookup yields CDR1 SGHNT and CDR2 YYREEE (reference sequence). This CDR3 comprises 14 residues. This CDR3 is CASSLGTFTDTQYF. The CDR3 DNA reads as TGTGCCAGCAGCTTGGGCACTTTCACAGATACGCAGTATTTT.

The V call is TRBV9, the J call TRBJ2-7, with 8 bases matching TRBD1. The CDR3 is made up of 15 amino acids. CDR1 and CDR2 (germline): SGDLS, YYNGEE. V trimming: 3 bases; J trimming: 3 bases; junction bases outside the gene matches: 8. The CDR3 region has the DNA TGTGCCAGCAGCGCAGGATCGGGACAGGTCTACGAGCAGTACTTC. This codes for CASSAGSGQVYEQYF.

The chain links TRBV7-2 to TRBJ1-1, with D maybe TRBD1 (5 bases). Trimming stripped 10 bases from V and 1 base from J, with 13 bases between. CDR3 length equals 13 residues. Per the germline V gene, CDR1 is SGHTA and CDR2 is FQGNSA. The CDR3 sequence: CAKPGLKNTEAFF. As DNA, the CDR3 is TGTGCCAAACCGGGACTCAAGAACACTGAAGCTTTCTTT.

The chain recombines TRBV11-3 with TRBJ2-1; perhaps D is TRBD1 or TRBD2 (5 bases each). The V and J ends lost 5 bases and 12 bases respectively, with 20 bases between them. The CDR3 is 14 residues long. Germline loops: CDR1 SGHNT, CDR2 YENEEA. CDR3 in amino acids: CASSLPGPSAPQFF. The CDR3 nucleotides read TGTGCCAGCAGCCTGCCGGGACCCTCCGCCCCGCAGTTCTTC.

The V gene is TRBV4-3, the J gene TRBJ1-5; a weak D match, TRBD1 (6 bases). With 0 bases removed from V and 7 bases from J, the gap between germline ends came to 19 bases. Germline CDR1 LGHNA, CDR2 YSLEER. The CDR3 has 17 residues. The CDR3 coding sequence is TGCGCCAGCAGCCAAGATCGGGATTGGGGGCTAGGCCAGCCCCAGCATTTT. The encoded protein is CASSQDRDWGLGQPQHF.

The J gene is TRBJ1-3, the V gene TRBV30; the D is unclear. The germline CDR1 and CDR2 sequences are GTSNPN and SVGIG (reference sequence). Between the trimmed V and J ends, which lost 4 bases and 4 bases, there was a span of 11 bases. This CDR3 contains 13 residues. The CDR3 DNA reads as TGTGCCTGGAAATCCGGGGAAGGAAACACCATATATTTT. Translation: CAWKSGEGNTIYF.

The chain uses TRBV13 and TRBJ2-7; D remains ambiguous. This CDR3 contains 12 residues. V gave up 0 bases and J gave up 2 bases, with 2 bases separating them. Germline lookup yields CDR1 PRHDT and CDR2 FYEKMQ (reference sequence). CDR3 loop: CASSLGAYEQYF. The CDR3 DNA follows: TGTGCCAGCAGCTTAGGGGCCTACGAGCAGTACTTC.

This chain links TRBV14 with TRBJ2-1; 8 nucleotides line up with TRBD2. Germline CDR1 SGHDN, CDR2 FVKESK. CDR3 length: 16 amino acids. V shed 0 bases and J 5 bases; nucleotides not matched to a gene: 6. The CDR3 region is CASSQDLRGGHNEQFF. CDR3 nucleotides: TGTGCCAGCAGCCAAGATCTTCGGGGGGGCCACAATGAGCAGTTCTTC.

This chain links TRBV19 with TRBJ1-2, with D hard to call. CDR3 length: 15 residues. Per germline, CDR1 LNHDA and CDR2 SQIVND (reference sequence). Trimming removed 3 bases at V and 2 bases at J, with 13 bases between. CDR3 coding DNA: TGTGCCAGTAGTATTGGTTCACGGTCGAACTATGGCTACACCTTC. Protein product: CASSIGSRSNYGYTF.

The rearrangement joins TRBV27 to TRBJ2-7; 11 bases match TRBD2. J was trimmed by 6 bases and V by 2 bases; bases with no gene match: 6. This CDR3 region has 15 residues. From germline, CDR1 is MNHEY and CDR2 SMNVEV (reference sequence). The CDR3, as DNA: TGTGCCAGCAGTTTAACGCTAGCGGGGGGCCGCGAGCAGTACTTC. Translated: CASSLTLAGGREQYF.

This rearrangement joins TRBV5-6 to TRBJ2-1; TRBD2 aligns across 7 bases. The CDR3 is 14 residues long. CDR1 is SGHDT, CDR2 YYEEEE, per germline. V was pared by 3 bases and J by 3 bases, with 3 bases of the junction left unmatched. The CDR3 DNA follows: TGTGCCAGCAGCTCGGGACTAAACTACAATGAGCAGTTCTTC. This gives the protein CASSSGLNYNEQFF. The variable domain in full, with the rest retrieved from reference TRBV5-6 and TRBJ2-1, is DAGVTQSPTHLIKTRGQQVTLRCSPKSGHDTVSWYQQALGQGPQFIFQYYEEEERQRGNFPDRFSGHQFPNYSSELNVNALLLGDSALYLCASSSGLNYNEQFFGPGTRLTVL.

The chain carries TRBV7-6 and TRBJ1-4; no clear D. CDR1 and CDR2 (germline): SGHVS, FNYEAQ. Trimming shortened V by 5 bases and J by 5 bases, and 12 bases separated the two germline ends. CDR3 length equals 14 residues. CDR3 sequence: CASSPEFRNEKLFF. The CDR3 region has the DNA TGTGCCAGCAGCCCGGAATTCAGAAATGAAAAACTGTTTTTT.

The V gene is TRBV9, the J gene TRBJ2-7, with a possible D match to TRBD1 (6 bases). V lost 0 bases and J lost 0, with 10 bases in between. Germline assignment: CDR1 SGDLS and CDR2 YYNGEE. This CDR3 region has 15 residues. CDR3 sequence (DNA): TGTGCCAGCAGCGTAGCAGGGGACATCTCCTACGAGCAGTACTTC. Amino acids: CASSVAGDISYEQYF.

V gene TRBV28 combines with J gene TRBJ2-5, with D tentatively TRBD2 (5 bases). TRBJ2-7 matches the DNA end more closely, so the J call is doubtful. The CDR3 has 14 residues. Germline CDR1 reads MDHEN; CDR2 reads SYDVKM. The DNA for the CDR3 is TGTGCCAGCAGTTTAATCGGGGTAAACTACGAGCAGTACTTC. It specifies CASSLIGVNYEQYF.

The CDR3 DNA reads as TGTGCCAGCGAGGGGCATAGTGGGGCCAACGTCCTGACTTTC. Its protein is CASEGHSGANVLTF. This chain connects TRBV9 to TRBJ2-6; D tentatively reads TRBD1 or TRBD2 (5 bases each). Germline V gives CDR1 SGDLS, CDR2 YYNGEE. This CDR3 has 14 amino acids. V was cut by 7 bases and J by 3 bases, with 11 bases left in between.